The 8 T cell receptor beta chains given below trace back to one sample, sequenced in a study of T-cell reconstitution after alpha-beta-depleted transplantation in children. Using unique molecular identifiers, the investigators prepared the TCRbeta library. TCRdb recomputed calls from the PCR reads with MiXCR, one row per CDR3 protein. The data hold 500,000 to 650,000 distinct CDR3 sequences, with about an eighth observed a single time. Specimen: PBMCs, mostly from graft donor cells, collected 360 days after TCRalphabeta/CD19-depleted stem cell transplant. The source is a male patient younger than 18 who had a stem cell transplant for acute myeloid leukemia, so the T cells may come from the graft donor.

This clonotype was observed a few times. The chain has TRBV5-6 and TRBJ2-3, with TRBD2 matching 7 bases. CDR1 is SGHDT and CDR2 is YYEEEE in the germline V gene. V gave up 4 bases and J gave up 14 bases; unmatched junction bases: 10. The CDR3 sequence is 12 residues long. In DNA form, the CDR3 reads TGTGCCAGCAGCCACCGACTAGCTGGACCGTATTTT. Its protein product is CASSHRLAGPYF.

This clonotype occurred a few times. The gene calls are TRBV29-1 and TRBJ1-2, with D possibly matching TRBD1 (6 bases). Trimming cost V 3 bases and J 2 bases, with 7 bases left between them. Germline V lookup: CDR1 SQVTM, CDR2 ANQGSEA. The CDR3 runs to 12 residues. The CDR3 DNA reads TGCAGCGTTGACAGGGGAAACTATGGCTACACCTTC. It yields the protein CSVDRGNYGYTF.

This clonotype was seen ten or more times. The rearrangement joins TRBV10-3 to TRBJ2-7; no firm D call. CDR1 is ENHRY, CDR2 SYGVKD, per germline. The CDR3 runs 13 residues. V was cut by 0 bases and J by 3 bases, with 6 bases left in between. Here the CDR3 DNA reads TGTGCCATCAGTGAGTCCTTTGACTACGAGCAGTACTTC. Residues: CAISESFDYEQYF.

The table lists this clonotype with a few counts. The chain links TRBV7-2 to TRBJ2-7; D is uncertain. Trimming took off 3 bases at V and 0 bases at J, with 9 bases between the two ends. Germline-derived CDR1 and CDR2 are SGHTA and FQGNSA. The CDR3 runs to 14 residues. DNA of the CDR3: TGTGCCAGCAGCTTTGGACCGCTCTCCTACGAGCAGTACTTC. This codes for CASSFGPLSYEQYF.

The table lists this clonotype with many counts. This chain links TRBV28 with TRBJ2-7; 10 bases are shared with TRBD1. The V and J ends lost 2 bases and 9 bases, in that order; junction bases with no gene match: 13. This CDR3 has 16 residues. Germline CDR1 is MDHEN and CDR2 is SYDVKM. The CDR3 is CASSLRTGGPGFRQYF. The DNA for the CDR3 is TGTGCCAGCAGTTTAAGGACAGGGGGACCCGGTTTCCGGCAGTACTTC.

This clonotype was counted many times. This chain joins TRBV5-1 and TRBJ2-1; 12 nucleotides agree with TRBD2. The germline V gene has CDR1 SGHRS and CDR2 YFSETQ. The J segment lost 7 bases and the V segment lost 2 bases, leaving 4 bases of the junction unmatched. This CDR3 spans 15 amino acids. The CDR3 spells CASSFPGTSGNEQFF. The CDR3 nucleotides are TGCGCCAGCAGCTTCCCCGGGACTAGCGGGAATGAGCAGTTCTTC.

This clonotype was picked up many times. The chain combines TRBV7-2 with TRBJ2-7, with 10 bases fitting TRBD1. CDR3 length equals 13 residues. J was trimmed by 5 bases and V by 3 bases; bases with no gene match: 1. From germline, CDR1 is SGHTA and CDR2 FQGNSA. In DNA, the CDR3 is TGTGCCAGCAGCTTCGGGACAGGGGACGAGCAGTACTTC. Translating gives CASSFGTGDEQYF.

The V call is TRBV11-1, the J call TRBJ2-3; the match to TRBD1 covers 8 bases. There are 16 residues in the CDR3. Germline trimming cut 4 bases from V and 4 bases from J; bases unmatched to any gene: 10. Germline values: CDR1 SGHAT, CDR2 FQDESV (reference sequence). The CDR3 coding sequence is TGTGCCAGCAGCTCGTACGACAGGGGTTTGTCAGATACGCAGTATTTT. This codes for CASSSYDRGLSDTQYF.